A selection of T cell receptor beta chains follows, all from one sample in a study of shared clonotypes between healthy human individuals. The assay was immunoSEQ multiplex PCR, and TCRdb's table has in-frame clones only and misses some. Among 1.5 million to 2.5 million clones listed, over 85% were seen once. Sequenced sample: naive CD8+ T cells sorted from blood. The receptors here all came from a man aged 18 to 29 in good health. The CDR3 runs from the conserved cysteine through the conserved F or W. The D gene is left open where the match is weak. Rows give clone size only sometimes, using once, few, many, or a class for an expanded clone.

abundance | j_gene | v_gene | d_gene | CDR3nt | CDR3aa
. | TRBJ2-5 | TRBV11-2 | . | TGTGCCAGCAGCTCTGGATGGATCCAAGAGACCCAGTACTTC | CASSSGWIQETQYF
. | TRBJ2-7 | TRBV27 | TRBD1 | TGTGCCAGCAGTCAGGGGGTCTCCTACGAGCAGTACTTC | CASSQGVSYEQYF
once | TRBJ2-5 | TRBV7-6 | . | TGTGCCAGCAGCTTAGGGAACCAAGAGACCCAGTACTTC | CASSLGNQETQYF
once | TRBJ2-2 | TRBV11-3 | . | TGTGCCAGCAGCTTTCAGTTCACCGGGGAGCTGTTTTTT | CASSFQFTGELFF
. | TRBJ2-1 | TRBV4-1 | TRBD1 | TGCGCCAGCAGCCAGGAGAAGACAGGGTCCCATGAGCAGTTCTTC | CASSQEKTGSHEQFF
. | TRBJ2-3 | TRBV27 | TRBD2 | TGTGCCAGCAGCCCCTTAGCGGGAGAACCAGATACGCAGTATTTT | CASSPLAGEPDTQYF
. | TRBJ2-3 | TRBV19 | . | TGTGCCAGTAGTATTTTTGCCTATAGCACAGATACGCAGTATTTT | CASSIFAYSTDTQYF
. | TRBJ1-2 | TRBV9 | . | TGTGCCAGCAGCGTAGGTGGGGCAGAAGGGATCTATGGCTACACCTTC | CASSVGGAEGIYGYTF
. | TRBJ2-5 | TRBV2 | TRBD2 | TGTGCCAGCAGTACCGGCCCTTCGGGAGGAGAGACCCAGTACTTC | CASSTGPSGGETQYF
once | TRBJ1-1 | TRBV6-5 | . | TGTGCCAGCAGTTTAGGTTCTAACACTGAAGCTTTCTTT | CASSLGSNTEAFF
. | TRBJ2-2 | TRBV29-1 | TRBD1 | TGCAGCGTTGACAGGGGGCTCACCGGGGAGCTGTTTTTT | CSVDRGLTGELFF
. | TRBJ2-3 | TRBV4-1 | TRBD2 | TGCGCCAGCAGCCCAGAGCCGACTAGCGGGGGGACAGATACGCAGTATTTT | CASSPEPTSGGTDTQYF
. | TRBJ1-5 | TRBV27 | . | TGTGCCAGCAGTCTCCGGGGCCAGCCCCAGCATTTT | CASSLRGQPQHF
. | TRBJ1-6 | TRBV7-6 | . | TGTGCCAGCAGCTTAGGAGGGGCACCCCTCCACTTT | CASSLGGAPLHF
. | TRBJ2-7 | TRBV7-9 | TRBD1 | TGTGCCAGCAGCCCCCCGGAGAGTGCCCCCCGGGACAGTCGCTACGAGCAGTACTTC | CASSPPESAPRDSRYEQYF
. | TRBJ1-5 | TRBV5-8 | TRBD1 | TGTGCCAGCAGCCTGGACAGGGTTAACAATCAGCCCCAGCATTTT | CASSLDRVNNQPQHF
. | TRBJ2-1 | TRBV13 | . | TGTGCCAGCAGCTACCGGGACACTCTGCCGTATGAGCAGTTCTTC | CASSYRDTLPYEQFF
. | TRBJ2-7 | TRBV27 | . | TGTGCCAGCGGAGACTTGACAGTTTTCGGTGAGCAGTACTTC | CASGDLTVFGEQYF
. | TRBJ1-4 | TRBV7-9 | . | TGTGCCAGCAGCCCCAACGGAGATACTAATGAAAAACTGTTTTTT | CASSPNGDTNEKLFF
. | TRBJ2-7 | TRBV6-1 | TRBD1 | TGTGCCAGCTCCTTTACCGGGACAGGGAACTACGAGCAGTACTTC | CASSFTGTGNYEQYF
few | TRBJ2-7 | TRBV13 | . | TGTGCCAGCAGCTTAGTTGATGTCCCGTCCTACGAGCAGTACTTC | CASSLVDVPSYEQYF
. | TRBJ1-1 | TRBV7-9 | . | TGTGCCAGCAGCTTAGATGAGGGCCCTAGGGGGAACACTGAAGCTTTCTTT | CASSLDEGPRGNTEAFF
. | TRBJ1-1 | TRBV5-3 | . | TGTGCCCCCAGGGTCGGGACTCCGAAAGGGACTGAAGCTTTCTTT | CAPRVGTPKGTEAFF
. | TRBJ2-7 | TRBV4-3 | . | TGCGCCAGCAGCCAGGGACCTCTGGCCGAGCAGTACTTC | CASSQGPLAEQYF
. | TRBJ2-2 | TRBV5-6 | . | TGTGCCAGCAGCTTGGGAGGGGAAAGCGGGGAGCTGTTTTTT | CASSLGGESGELFF
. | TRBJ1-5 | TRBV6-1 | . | TGTGCCAGCAGTGAGGCGCGGGGGGTCCTCAATCGGAATCAGCCCCAGCATTTT | CASSEARGVLNRNQPQHF
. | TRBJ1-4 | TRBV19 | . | TGTGCCAGTGCAACGGTCCTAACTAATGAAAAACTGTTTTTT | CASATVLTNEKLFF
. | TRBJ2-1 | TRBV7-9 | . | TGTGCCAGCAGCTTGGCGAGCGGAATCTACAATGAGCAGTTCTTC | CASSLASGIYNEQFF
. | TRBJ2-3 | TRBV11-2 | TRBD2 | TGTGCCAGCAGCCCCGGGACTAGCGGATCCGATACGCAGTATTTT | CASSPGTSGSDTQYF
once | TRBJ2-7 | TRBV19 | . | TGTGCCAGTAGTCTCGGACTTTACTACGAGCAGTACTTC | CASSLGLYYEQYF
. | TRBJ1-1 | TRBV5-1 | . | TGCGCCAGCAGCTTGGCAGAGGAAAGCCCCGCCGAAGCTTTCTTT | CASSLAEESPAEAFF
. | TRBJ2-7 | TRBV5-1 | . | TGCGCCAGCAGCTTGGCAGCTGACTTCTCCTACGAGCAGTACTTC | CASSLAADFSYEQYF
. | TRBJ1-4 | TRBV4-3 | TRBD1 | TGCGCCAGCAGCCAAGATGAAATCCAGGGGGCCGTCCCCACAACTAATGAAAAACTGTTTTTT | CASSQDEIQGAVPTTNEKLFF
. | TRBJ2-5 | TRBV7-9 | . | TGTGCCAGCAGCTTAGGAATCGGGGAAGAGACCCAGTACTTC | CASSLGIGEETQYF
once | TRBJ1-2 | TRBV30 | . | TGTGCCTGGGAGGAGCGGGCCCCTGGCTACACCTTC | CAWEERAPGYTF
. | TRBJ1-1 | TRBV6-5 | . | TGTGCCAGCAGTTACTCGCCGTATTCAGGCACTGAAGCTTTCTTT | CASSYSPYSGTEAFF
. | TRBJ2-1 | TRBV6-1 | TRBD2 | TGTGCCAGCAGTGAGGTAGGGACTAGTAGCTCCTACAATGAGCAGTTCTTC | CASSEVGTSSSYNEQFF
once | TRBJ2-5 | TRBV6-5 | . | TGTGCCAGCAGTTCAGGCGGTAAAGAGACCCAGTACTTC | CASSSGGKETQYF
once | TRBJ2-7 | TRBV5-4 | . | TGTGCCAGCAGCCCCGAGGGTTCCTACGAGCAGTACTTC | CASSPEGSYEQYF
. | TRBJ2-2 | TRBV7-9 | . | TGTGCCAGCAGCTTATATGGGGAAACCGGGGAGCTGTTTTTT | CASSLYGETGELFF
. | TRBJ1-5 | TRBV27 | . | TGTGCCAGCAGTTCAAGAGCTAGCAATCAGCCCCAGCATTTT | CASSSRASNQPQHF